The text below deals with one T cell receptor (beta chain). Its matching antigen is unknown. This entry comes from a study of cytomegalovirus exposure and HLA in healthy donors. Use of 60 Vbeta and 13 Jbeta primers characterized the PCR. Assay used: immunoSEQ multiplex PCR; TCRdb lists only in-frame clones, some missing. Found here are under 200,000 clones; the top ten clones hold around 6%. Study results and limitations: Further analysis was carried out later, and it showed several of the most significant clusters appearing linked to common viral pathogens. One cluster of highly shared sequence variants probably arose as a sequencing artifact.

CDR1 is SGHRS, CDR2 YFSETQ, per germline. The CDR3 length is 15 residues. The V end was cut by 0 bases, the J end by 8 bases, with 17 bases between. Specimen: PBMCs. The chain carries TRBV5-1 and TRBJ1-2; D might be TRBD1 (5 bases). The TCR sequence derives from a man aged 25 to 45 in good health and CMV-seronegative. In DNA, the CDR3 is TGCGCCAGCAGCTTGGTGGGCGGAGGGGAGGAAGGCTACACCTTC. Protein: CASSLVGGGEEGYTF. The full variable domain, with the rest looked up from reference TRBV5-1 and TRBJ1-2, is KAGVTQTPRYLIKTRGQQVTLSCSPISGHRSVSWYQQTPGQGLQFLFEYFSETQRNKGNFPGRFSGRQFSNSRSEMNVSTLELGDSALYLCASSLVGGGEEGYTFGSGTRLTVV.